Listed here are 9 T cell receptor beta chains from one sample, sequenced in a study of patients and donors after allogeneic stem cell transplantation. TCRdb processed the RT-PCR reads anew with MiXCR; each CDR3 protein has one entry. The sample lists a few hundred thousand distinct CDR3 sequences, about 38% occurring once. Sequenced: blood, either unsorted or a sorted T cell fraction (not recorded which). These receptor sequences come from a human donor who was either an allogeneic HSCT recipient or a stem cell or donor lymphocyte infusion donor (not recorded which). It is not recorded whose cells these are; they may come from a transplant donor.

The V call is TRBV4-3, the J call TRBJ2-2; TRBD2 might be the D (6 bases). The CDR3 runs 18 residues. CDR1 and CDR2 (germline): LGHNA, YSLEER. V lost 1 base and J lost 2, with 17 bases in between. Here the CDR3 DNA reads TGCGCCAGCAGCCAAGCCTCCGGGACTTGGGGAAACACCGGGGAGCTGTTTTTT. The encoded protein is CASSQASGTWGNTGELFF.

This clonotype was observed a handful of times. The CDR3 is CASSQGTTSNTEAFF. The CDR3 coding sequence is TGTGCCAGCAGCCAAGGGACTACTTCGAACACTGAAGCTTTCTTT. The rearrangement uses TRBV3-1 and TRBJ1-1, with no clear D. CDR1 is LGHDT, CDR2 YNNKEL, per germline (reference sequence). This CDR3 has 15 amino acids. Trimming left V 1 base short and J 1 base short, with 10 bases between.

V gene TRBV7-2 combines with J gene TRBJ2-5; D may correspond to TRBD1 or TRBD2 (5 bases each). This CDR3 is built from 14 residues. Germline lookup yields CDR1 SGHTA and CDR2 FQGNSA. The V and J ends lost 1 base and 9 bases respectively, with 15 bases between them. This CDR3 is CASSLGHRGQPQYF. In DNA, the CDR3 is TGTGCCAGCAGCTTAGGGCACCGGGGCCAGCCCCAGTACTTC. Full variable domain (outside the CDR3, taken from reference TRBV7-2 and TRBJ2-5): GAGVSQSPSNKVTEKGKDVELRCDPISGHTALYWYRQSLGQGLEFLIYFQGNSAPDKSGLPSDRFSAERTGGSVSTLTIQRTQQEDSAVYLCASSLGHRGQPQYFGPGTRLLVL.

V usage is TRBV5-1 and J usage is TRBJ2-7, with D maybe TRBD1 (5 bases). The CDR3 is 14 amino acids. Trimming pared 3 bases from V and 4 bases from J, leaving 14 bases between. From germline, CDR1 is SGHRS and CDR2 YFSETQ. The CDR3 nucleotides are TGCGCCAGCAGCTACGACAGTACGGCTTACGAGCAGTACTTC. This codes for CASSYDSTAYEQYF.

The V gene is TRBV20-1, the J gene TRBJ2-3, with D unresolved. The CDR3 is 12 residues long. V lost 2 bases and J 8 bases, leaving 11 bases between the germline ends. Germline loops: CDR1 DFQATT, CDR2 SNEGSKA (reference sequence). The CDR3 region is CSARSIASTQYF. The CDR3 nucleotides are TGCAGTGCTAGAAGTATCGCATCTACGCAGTATTTT.

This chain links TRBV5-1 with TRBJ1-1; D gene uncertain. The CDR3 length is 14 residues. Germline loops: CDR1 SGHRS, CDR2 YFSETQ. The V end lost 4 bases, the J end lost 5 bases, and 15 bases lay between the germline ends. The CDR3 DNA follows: TGCGCCAGCAGCGAGAGGGTAGGAGGAACTGAAGCTTTCTTT. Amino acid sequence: CASSERVGGTEAFF.

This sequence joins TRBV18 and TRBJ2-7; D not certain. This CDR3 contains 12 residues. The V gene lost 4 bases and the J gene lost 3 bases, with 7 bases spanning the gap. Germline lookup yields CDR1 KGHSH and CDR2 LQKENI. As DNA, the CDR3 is TGTGCCAGCTCACGAGAGCTCTACGAGCAGTACTTC. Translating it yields CASSRELYEQYF.

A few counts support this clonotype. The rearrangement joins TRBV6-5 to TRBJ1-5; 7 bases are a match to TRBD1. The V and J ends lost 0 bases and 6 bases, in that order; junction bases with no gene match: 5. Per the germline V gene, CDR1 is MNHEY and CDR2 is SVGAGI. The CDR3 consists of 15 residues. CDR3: CASSYSRGQGQPQHF. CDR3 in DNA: TGTGCCAGCAGTTACTCGAGGGGGCAGGGTCAGCCCCAGCATTTT.

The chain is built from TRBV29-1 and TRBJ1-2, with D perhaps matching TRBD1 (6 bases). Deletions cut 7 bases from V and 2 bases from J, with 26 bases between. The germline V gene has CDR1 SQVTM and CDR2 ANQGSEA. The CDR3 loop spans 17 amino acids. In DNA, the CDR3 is TGCAGCGCCCACGGGGGCGGATCCCGAAACTTGAACTATGGCTACACCTTC. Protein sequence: CSAHGGGSRNLNYGYTF.